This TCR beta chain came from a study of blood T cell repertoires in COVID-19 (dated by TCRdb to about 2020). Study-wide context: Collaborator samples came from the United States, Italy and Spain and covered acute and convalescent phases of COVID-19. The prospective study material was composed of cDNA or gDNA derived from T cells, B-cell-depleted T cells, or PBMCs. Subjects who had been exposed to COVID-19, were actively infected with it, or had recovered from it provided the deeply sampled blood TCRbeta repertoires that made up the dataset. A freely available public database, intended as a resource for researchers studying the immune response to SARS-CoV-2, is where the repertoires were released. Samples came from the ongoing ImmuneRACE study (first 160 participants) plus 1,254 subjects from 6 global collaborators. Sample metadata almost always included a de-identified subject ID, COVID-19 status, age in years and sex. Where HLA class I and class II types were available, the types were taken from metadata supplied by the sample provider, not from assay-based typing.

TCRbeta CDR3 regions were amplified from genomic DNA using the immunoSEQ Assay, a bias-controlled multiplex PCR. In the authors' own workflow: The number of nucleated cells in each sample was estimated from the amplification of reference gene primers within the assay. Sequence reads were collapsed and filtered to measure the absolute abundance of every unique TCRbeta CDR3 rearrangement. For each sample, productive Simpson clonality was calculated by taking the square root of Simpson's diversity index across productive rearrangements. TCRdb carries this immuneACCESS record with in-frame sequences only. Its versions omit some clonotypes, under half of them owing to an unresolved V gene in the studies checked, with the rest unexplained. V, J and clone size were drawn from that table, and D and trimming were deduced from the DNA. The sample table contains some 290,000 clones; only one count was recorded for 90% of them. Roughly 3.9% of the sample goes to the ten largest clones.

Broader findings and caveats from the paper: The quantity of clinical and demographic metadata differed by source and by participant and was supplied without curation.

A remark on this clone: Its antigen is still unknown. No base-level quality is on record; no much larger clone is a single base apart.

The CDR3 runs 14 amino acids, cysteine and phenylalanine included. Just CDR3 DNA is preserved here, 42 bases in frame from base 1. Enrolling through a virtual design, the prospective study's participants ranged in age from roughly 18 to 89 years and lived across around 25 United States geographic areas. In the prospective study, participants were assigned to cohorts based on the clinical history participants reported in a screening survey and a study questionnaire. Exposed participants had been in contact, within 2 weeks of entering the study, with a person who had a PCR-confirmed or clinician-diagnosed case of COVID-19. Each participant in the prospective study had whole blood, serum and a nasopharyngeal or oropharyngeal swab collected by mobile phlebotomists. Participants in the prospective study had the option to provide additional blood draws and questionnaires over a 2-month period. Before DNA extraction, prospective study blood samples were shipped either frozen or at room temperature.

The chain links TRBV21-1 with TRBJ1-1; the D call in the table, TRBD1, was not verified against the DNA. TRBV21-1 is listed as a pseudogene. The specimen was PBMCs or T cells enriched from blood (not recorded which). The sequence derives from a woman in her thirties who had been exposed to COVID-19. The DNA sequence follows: TGTGCCAGCAGCAAAGCAGGGGTAGGCACTGAAGCTTTCTTT. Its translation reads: CASSKAGVGTEAFF.